This T cell receptor (beta chain) came from a study of T-cell memory formation after mild COVID-19. Turning to the study itself: Each donor largely had its own TCR clusters. Study-level results: Memory cells collected pre-infection included some clones that later responded, suggesting cross-reactive memory joined.

TCRdb itself ran the 5' RACE reads through MiXCR, one entry per CDR3 protein. The table has roughly 610,000 distinct CDR3 sequences, 17% seen once. V lost 1 base and J 3 bases, leaving 9 bases between the germline ends. Germline-derived CDR1 and CDR2 are MGHRA and YSYEKL. This CDR3 is built from 14 residues. This clonotype was observed a handful of times. Its antigen is not known. V gene TRBV4-1 combines with J gene TRBJ1-1; tentatively, D is TRBD1 (5 bases). This clonotype originated in an adult woman who had mild COVID-19 (a few samples of this study predate the infection). Cell type and time point are not known. Sequencing was performed on PBMCs or a T cell subset sorted from them (not recorded which). CDR3 amino acids: CASSQGRGDTEAFF. The CDR3 coding sequence is TGCGCCAGCAGCCAAGGGCGGGGGGACACTGAAGCTTTCTTT.